The 10 T cell receptor beta chains reported below all come from one sample, sequenced in a study of blood T cell repertoires in COVID-19. TCRdb keeps only in-frame clones here, not all; method: immunoSEQ multiplex PCR. The profile shows about 180,000 clones, more than 80% of them singletons. Sample: peripheral blood. Receptors were obtained from a human donor in a cohort sampled during active COVID-19.

V gene TRBV7-2 combines with J gene TRBJ2-3; D is uncertain. Germline V gene data show CDR1 as SGHTA and CDR2 as FQGNSA. The CDR3 length is 14 residues. The germline V and J ends were trimmed by 3 bases and 0 bases, with 7 bases remaining between them. This CDR3 is CASSFRSSTDTQYF. The CDR3 DNA is TGTGCCAGCAGCTTCCGGTCCAGCACAGATACGCAGTATTTT.

V usage is TRBV11-2 and J usage is TRBJ1-2; the match to TRBD1 covers 7 bases. J gave up 5 bases and V 4 bases, and 7 bases lay outside the gene matches. This CDR3 has 14 residues. Germline assignment: CDR1 SGHAT and CDR2 FQNNGV. CDR3: CASSSNRGPYGYTF. The CDR3 DNA follows: TGTGCCAGCAGCTCAAACAGGGGACCTTATGGCTACACCTTC.

This chain joins TRBV29-1 and TRBJ2-3; 9 nucleotides agree with TRBD1. Germline assignment: CDR1 SQVTM and CDR2 ANQGSEA. This CDR3 is 15 amino acids long. Unmatched junction bases numbered 10, after V lost 4 bases and J lost 5 bases. CDR3 coding DNA: TGCAGCGTTGTAATTGTCCACAGGGGGCAAGATACGCAGTATTTT. Its translation is CSVVIVHRGQDTQYF.

The rearrangement uses TRBV7-2 and TRBJ2-4; D gene ambiguous. The CDR3 is 12 amino acids. V lost 7 bases and J 7 bases, leaving 11 bases between the germline ends. Germline loops: CDR1 SGHTA, CDR2 FQGNSA. CDR3 in amino acids: CASTGVANIQYF. The CDR3 DNA reads TGTGCCAGCACCGGAGTCGCTAACATTCAGTACTTC.

The gene calls are TRBV2 and TRBJ2-7; TRBD2 aligns across 7 bases. The CDR3 is 16 residues long. The germline CDR1 and CDR2 sequences are SNHLY and FYNNEI. J lost 2 bases, V lost 3 bases, and 10 bases had no gene match. The CDR3 DNA follows: TGTGCCAGCAGTGAGGGGATAGCGGGCCCAGCCTACGAGCAGTACTTC. Translated, it gives CASSEGIAGPAYEQYF.

A few counts support this clone. The V gene is TRBV27, the J gene TRBJ1-4; D remains unclear. Trimming pared 5 bases from V and 8 bases from J, leaving 12 bases between. Germline V gene data show CDR1 as MNHEY and CDR2 as SMNVEV (reference sequence). The CDR3 loop spans 13 amino acids. The CDR3 loop reads CASSPIPVEKLFF. Here the CDR3 DNA reads TGTGCCAGCAGTCCTATACCTGTAGAAAAACTGTTTTTT. Variable domain in full (rest from reference TRBV27 and TRBJ1-4): EAQVTQNPRYLITVTGKKLTVTCSQNMNHEYMSWYRQDPGLGLRQIYYSMNVEVTDKGDVPEGYKVSRKEKRNFPLILESPSPNQTSLYFCASSPIPVEKLFFGSGTQLSVL.

The V gene is TRBV6-1, the J gene TRBJ1-2; no clear D gene. Germline CDR1 reads MNHNS; CDR2 reads SASEGT. The CDR3 is 16 residues long. V was cut by 0 bases and J by 3 bases, with 14 bases left in between. The CDR3 reads CASSEAFLERDYGYTF. The CDR3 DNA follows: TGTGCCAGCAGTGAAGCCTTCTTGGAGCGTGACTATGGCTACACCTTC.

This chain joins TRBV10-3 and TRBJ2-7; D gene unclear. V was shortened by 11 bases and J by 4 bases, with 15 bases between the two germline ends. CDR1 ENHRY and CDR2 SYGVKD come from the germline V gene. CDR3 length equals 12 residues. CDR3 sequence (DNA): TGTGCCTCCAGCCACGAGGCGTACGAGCAGTACTTC. This encodes CASSHEAYEQYF.

CDR3 in amino acids: CAWSYGGPSYEQYF. For the CDR3, the DNA is TGTGCCTGGAGTTACGGGGGGCCCTCCTACGAGCAGTACTTC. This rearrangement joins TRBV30 to TRBJ2-7, with D possibly TRBD2 on 7 matching bases. V was shortened by 2 bases and J by 0 bases, with 11 bases between the two germline ends. Germline V CDR1 and CDR2: GTSNPN, SVGIG (reference sequence). CDR3 length: 14 residues.

In its sample, this clone was seen a few times. V is TRBV4-1 and J is TRBJ1-1; D perhaps matches TRBD1 (6 bases). V was shortened by 1 base and J by 1 base, with 13 bases between the two germline ends. Germline V gives CDR1 MGHRA, CDR2 YSYEKL. CDR3 length: 16 residues. The CDR3 protein is CASSQGSGAQNTEAFF. The CDR3 DNA follows: TGCGCCAGCAGCCAAGGGTCAGGGGCCCAGAACACTGAAGCTTTCTTT.